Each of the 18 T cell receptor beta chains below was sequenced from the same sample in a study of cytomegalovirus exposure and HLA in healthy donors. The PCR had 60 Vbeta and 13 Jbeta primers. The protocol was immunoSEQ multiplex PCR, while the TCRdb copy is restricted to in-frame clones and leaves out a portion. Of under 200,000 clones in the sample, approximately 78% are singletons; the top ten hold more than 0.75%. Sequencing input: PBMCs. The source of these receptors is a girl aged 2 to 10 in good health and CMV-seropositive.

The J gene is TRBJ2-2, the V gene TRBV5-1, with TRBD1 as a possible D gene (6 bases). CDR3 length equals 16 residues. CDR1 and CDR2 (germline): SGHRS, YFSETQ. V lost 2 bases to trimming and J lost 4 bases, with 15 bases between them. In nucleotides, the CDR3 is TGCGCCAGCAGCTTATCTCCGGCAGGGGCCACCGGGGAGCTGTTTTTT. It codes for CASSLSPAGATGELFF.

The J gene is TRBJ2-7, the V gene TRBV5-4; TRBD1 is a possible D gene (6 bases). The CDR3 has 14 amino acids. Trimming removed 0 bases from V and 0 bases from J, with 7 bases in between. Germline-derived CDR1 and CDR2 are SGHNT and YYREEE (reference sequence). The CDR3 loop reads CASSLGQVSYEQYF. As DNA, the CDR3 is TGTGCCAGCAGCTTGGGACAGGTCTCCTACGAGCAGTACTTC.

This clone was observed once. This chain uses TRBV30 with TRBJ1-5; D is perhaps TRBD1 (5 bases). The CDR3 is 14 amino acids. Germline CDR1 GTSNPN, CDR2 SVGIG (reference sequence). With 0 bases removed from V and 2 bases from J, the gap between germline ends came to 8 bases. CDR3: CAWSVPGGNQPQHF. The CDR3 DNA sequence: TGTGCCTGGAGTGTACCGGGGGGCAATCAGCCCCAGCATTTT.

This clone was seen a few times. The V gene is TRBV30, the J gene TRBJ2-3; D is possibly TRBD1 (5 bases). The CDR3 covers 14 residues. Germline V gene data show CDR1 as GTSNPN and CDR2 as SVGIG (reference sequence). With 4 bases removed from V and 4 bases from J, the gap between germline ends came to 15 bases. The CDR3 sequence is CAWKGQGWADTQYF. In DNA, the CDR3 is TGTGCCTGGAAAGGACAAGGTTGGGCAGATACGCAGTATTTT.

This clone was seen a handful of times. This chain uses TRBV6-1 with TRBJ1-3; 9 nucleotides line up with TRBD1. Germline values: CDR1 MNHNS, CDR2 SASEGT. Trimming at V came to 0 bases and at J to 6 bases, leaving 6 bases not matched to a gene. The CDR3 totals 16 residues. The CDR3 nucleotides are TGTGCCAGCAGTGAAGCGGTGGGACAGGGCGTAAACACCATATATTTT. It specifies CASSEAVGQGVNTIYF.

The CDR3 sequence: CASSDPIGGMDNEQFF. DNA for the CDR3: TGTGCCAGCAGTGACCCCATCGGGGGGATGGACAATGAGCAGTTCTTC. The V call is TRBV25-1, the J call TRBJ2-1, with 7 bases that match TRBD2. The CDR3 is 16 amino acids. Germline V gene lookup returns CDR1 MGHDK and CDR2 SYGVNS. The V and J ends lost 3 bases and 5 bases, in that order; junction bases with no gene match: 10.

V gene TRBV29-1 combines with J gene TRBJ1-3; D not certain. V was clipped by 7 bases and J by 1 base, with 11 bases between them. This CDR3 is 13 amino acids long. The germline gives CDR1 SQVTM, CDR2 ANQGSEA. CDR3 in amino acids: CSAQSPSGNTIYF. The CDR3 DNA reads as TGCAGCGCCCAGTCCCCATCTGGAAACACCATATATTTT.

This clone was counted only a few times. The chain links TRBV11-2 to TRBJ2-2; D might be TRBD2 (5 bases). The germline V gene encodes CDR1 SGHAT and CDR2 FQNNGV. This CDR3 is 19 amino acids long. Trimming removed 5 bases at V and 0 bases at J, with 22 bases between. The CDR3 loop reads CASSPRTSPGLANTGELFF. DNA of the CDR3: TGTGCCAGCAGCCCGCGAACTTCTCCCGGACTCGCGAACACCGGGGAGCTGTTTTTT.

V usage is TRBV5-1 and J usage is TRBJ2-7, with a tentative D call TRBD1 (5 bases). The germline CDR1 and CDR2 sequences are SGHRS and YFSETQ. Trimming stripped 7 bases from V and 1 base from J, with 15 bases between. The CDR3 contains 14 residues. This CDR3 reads CASGQAGLSYEQYF. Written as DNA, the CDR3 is TGCGCCAGCGGCCAGGCAGGGTTATCCTACGAGCAGTACTTC.

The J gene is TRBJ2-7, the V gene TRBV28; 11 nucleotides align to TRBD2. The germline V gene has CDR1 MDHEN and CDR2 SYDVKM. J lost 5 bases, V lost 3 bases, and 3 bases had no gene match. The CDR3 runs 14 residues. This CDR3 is CASSFLAGGHEQYF. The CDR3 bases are TGTGCCAGCAGTTTTCTAGCGGGAGGCCACGAGCAGTACTTC.

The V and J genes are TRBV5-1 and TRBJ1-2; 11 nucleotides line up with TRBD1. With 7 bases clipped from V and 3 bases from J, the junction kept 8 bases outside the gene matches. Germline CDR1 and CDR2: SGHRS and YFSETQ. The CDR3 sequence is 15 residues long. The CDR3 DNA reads TGCGCCAGCGCTAGGGGGGACAGGGGGGACTATGGCTACACCTTC. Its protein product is CASARGDRGDYGYTF.

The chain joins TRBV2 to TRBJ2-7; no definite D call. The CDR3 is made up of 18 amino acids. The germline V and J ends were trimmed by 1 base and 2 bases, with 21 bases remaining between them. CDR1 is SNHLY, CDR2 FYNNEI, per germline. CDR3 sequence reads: CASSEGPGRTTRAYEQYF. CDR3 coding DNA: TGTGCCAGCAGTGAAGGTCCTGGCAGAACTACCCGAGCCTACGAGCAGTACTTC.

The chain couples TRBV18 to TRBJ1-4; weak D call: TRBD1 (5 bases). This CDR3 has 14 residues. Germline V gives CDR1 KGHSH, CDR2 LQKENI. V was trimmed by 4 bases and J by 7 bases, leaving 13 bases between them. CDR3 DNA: TGTGCCAGCTCACGTGGGGCTACGGGTGAAAAACTGTTTTTT. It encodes CASSRGATGEKLFF. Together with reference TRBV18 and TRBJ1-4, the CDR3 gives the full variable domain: NAGVMQNPRHLVRRRGQEARLRCSPMKGHSHVYWYRQLPEEGLKFMVYLQKENIIDESGMPKERFSAEFPKEGPSILRIQQVVRGDSAAYFCASSRGATGEKLFFGSGTQLSVL.

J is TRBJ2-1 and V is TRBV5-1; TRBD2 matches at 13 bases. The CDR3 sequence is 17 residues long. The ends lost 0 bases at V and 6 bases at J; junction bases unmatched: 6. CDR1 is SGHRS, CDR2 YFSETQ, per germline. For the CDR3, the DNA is TGCGCCAGCAGCTTGGGGCTACTAGCGGGAGGGTCCAATGAGCAGTTCTTC. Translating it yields CASSLGLLAGGSNEQFF.

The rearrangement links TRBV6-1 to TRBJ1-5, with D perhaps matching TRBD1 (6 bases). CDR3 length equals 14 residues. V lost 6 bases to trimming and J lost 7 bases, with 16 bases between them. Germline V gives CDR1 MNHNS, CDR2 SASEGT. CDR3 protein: CASSPQGRRQPQHF. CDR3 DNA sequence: TGTGCCAGCAGCCCACAGGGCAGGAGGCAGCCCCAGCATTTT.

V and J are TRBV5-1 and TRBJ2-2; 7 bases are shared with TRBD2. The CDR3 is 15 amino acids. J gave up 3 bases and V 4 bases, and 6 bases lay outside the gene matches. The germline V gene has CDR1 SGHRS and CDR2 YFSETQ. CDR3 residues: CASSPGTTHTGELFF. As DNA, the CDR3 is TGCGCCAGCAGCCCCGGGACTACCCACACCGGGGAGCTGTTTTTT.

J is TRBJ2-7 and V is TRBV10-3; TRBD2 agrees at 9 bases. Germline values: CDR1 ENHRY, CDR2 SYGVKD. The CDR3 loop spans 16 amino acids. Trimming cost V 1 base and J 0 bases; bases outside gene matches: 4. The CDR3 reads CAISEFGGRASYEQYF. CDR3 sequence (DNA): TGTGCCATCAGTGAGTTTGGCGGGAGGGCCTCCTACGAGCAGTACTTC.

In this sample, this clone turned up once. CDR3 DNA sequence: TGTGCCAGTAGTCCGACGACAGGCCGCTATGGCTACACCTTC. As protein: CASSPTTGRYGYTF. This chain joins TRBV19 and TRBJ1-2; a possible D gene is TRBD1 (6 bases). V gave up 5 bases and J gave up 4 bases, with 14 bases separating them. The CDR3 has 14 amino acids. Germline assignment: CDR1 LNHDA and CDR2 SQIVND (reference sequence).